Listed below are T cell receptor beta chains from one sample, sequenced in a study of blood T cell repertoires in COVID-19. Clones were read by immunoSEQ multiplex PCR, and TCRdb kept only the in-frame ones, dropping some. This sample yields more than 150,000 clones, of which over 80% are seen a single time; around 6.1% belongs to the top ten. The sequenced material came from peripheral blood. The source of these receptors is a woman in her thirties or forties with acute or convalescent COVID-19. Each CDR3 is given with its conserved first and last residue. The order of the fields is D gene, V gene, J gene, clone size, CDR3 DNA, CDR3 protein. The D gene is left open where the match is weak. Size tells how often a clone was seen (once, few, many) or the class of an expanded clone, and some rows leave it out.

d_call: NA; v_call: TRBV5-6; j_call: TRBJ2-5; clone_size: NA; cdr3_nt: TGTGCCAGCGATACTCAGGGTTCCGGAGAGACCCAGTACTTC; cdr3_aa: CASDTQGSGETQYF
d_call: TRBD1; v_call: TRBV28; j_call: TRBJ1-6; clone_size: NA; cdr3_nt: TGTGCCAGCAGTTGGCGACAGGGGAACTCACCCCTCCACTTT; cdr3_aa: CASSWRQGNSPLHF
d_call: NA; v_call: TRBV6-5; j_call: TRBJ1-2; clone_size: NA; cdr3_nt: TGTGCCAGCAGTTACTCGTGGGGGCACGGCTACACCTTC; cdr3_aa: CASSYSWGHGYTF
d_call: TRBD1; v_call: TRBV24-1; j_call: TRBJ1-2; clone_size: NA; cdr3_nt: TGTGCCACCAGTGAAACACCGGGACAGGGCTCCCTTAACTATGGCTACACCTTC; cdr3_aa: CATSETPGQGSLNYGYTF
d_call: NA; v_call: TRBV4-2; j_call: TRBJ1-1; clone_size: NA; cdr3_nt: TGTGCCAGCAGCCAAGAAAGGGAGCTAGCTTTCTTT; cdr3_aa: CASSQERELAFF
d_call: TRBD1; v_call: TRBV7-9; j_call: TRBJ1-2; clone_size: NA; cdr3_nt: TGTGCCAGCAGCTTAGCGGGGGCAGGGGGCAGGCCTGGCTACACCTTC; cdr3_aa: CASSLAGAGGRPGYTF
d_call: NA; v_call: TRBV6-2/TRBV6-3; j_call: TRBJ2-7; clone_size: NA; cdr3_nt: TGTGCCAGCAGCCTGGAGTGGAACGAGCAGTACTTC; cdr3_aa: CASSLEWNEQYF
d_call: NA; v_call: TRBV5-1; j_call: TRBJ1-2; clone_size: NA; cdr3_nt: TGCGCCAGCAGCTTGGGGGGGCAAGAGGGCTACACCTTC; cdr3_aa: CASSLGGQEGYTF
d_call: NA; v_call: TRBV28; j_call: TRBJ2-7; clone_size: NA; cdr3_nt: TGTGCCAGCAGCCCCCGGGACAACTCCTACGAGCAGTACTTC; cdr3_aa: CASSPRDNSYEQYF
d_call: NA; v_call: TRBV10-3; j_call: TRBJ2-1; clone_size: NA; cdr3_nt: TGTGCCATCACGCGAGACCCAGGGGTGTCCTACAATGAGCAGTTCTTC; cdr3_aa: CAITRDPGVSYNEQFF
d_call: NA; v_call: TRBV6-5; j_call: TRBJ2-1; clone_size: once; cdr3_nt: TGTGCCAGCACGCCCAGCGCCCTTTCCTACAATGAGCAGTTCTTC; cdr3_aa: CASTPSALSYNEQFF
d_call: NA; v_call: TRBV5-1; j_call: TRBJ1-2; clone_size: NA; cdr3_nt: TGCGCCAGCAGCTTGGAGGGCAGCGGGGACTATGGCTACACCTTC; cdr3_aa: CASSLEGSGDYGYTF
d_call: NA; v_call: TRBV4-2; j_call: TRBJ2-1; clone_size: NA; cdr3_nt: TGTGCCAGCAGCCAAGGACTCAACGACTACAATGAGCAGTTCTTC; cdr3_aa: CASSQGLNDYNEQFF
d_call: NA; v_call: TRBV11-2; j_call: TRBJ2-7; clone_size: NA; cdr3_nt: TGTGCCAGCAGCTTCATAACAGGGCAAAGAGAGCAGTACTTC; cdr3_aa: CASSFITGQREQYF
d_call: NA; v_call: TRBV7-8; j_call: TRBJ2-3; clone_size: few; cdr3_nt: TGTGCCAGCAGCCCACTGTCCAGGGGGGTAGATACGCAGTATTTT; cdr3_aa: CASSPLSRGVDTQYF
d_call: NA; v_call: TRBV27; j_call: TRBJ1-6; clone_size: NA; cdr3_nt: TGTGCCAGCAGTTTGGGGGGGCGGTCACCCCTCCACTTT; cdr3_aa: CASSLGGRSPLHF
d_call: NA; v_call: TRBV5-4; j_call: TRBJ1-1; clone_size: NA; cdr3_nt: TGTGCCAGCAGCTTGGCAGGGGCCACTGAAGCTTTCTTT; cdr3_aa: CASSLAGATEAFF
d_call: TRBD2; v_call: TRBV5-1; j_call: TRBJ2-2; clone_size: NA; cdr3_nt: TGCGCCAGCAGCTTGGAAACTAGCGGGACCGGGGAGCTGTTTTTT; cdr3_aa: CASSLETSGTGELFF
d_call: TRBD1; v_call: TRBV2; j_call: TRBJ1-1; clone_size: NA; cdr3_nt: TGTGCCAGCAGAAGGGACAGGGTGATTGAAGCTTTCTTT; cdr3_aa: CASRRDRVIEAFF
d_call: TRBD2; v_call: TRBV7-9; j_call: TRBJ2-3; clone_size: NA; cdr3_nt: TGTGCCAGCAGCTTACGGGGACTAGCGGGGACAGATACGCAGTATTTT; cdr3_aa: CASSLRGLAGTDTQYF
d_call: NA; v_call: TRBV28; j_call: TRBJ1-2; clone_size: few; cdr3_nt: TGTGCCAGCAGTTTTCTCCGGGACACCCTTGGCTACACCTTC; cdr3_aa: CASSFLRDTLGYTF
d_call: TRBD1; v_call: TRBV28; j_call: TRBJ2-7; clone_size: once; cdr3_nt: TGTGCCAGCAGCTCGGGACAGGGCATCTTCTACGAGCAGTACTTC; cdr3_aa: CASSSGQGIFYEQYF
d_call: NA; v_call: TRBV7-2; j_call: TRBJ1-5; clone_size: NA; cdr3_nt: TGTGCCAGCAGCTTAGTGGCGGGAGGGGATCAGCCCCAGCATTTT; cdr3_aa: CASSLVAGGDQPQHF
d_call: NA; v_call: TRBV9; j_call: TRBJ2-2; clone_size: NA; cdr3_nt: TGTGCCAGCAGTCCTAGAGGGGGCACCGGGGAGCTGTTTTTT; cdr3_aa: CASSPRGGTGELFF
d_call: TRBD2; v_call: TRBV5-1; j_call: TRBJ2-5; clone_size: NA; cdr3_nt: TGCGCCAGCAGCTTGATGCCTAGCGGGGGTGGGGAGACCCAGTACTTC; cdr3_aa: CASSLMPSGGGETQYF
d_call: TRBD1; v_call: TRBV28; j_call: TRBJ1-1; clone_size: once; cdr3_nt: TGTGCCAGCAGACGCCACAGGGGTGAAGCTTTCTTT; cdr3_aa: CASRRHRGEAFF
d_call: TRBD1; v_call: TRBV2; j_call: TRBJ1-2; clone_size: NA; cdr3_nt: TGTGTACAGGGGGACAACTATGGCTACACCTTC; cdr3_aa: CVQGDNYGYTF
d_call: TRBD1; v_call: TRBV19; j_call: TRBJ1-5; clone_size: NA; cdr3_nt: TGTGCCAGTAGACTACAGGGGGAGAGTCAGCCCCAGCATTTT; cdr3_aa: CASRLQGESQPQHF
d_call: NA; v_call: TRBV4-1; j_call: TRBJ2-2; clone_size: NA; cdr3_nt: TGCGCCAGCAGCCAAGATCGGTACACCGGGGAGCTGTTTTTT; cdr3_aa: CASSQDRYTGELFF
d_call: TRBD2; v_call: TRBV30; j_call: TRBJ2-3; clone_size: NA; cdr3_nt: TGTGCCTGGAGTGTGGGGACTAGTGAGGATACGCAGTATTTT; cdr3_aa: CAWSVGTSEDTQYF
d_call: NA; v_call: TRBV3-1/TRBV3-2; j_call: TRBJ1-1; clone_size: NA; cdr3_nt: TGTGCCAGCAGCCACCTACAGGTGGGGCGTGAAGCTTTCTTT; cdr3_aa: CASSHLQVGREAFF
d_call: TRBD1; v_call: TRBV5-1; j_call: TRBJ1-2; clone_size: NA; cdr3_nt: TGCGCCAGCAGCAATAACCAGGACAGGCTGACCTTC; cdr3_aa: CASSNNQDRLTF
d_call: TRBD2; v_call: TRBV9; j_call: TRBJ2-2; clone_size: NA; cdr3_nt: TGTGCCAGCAGCCCAACGACTAGCGGATGGAACACCGGGGAGCTGTTTTTT; cdr3_aa: CASSPTTSGWNTGELFF